This T cell receptor (beta chain) was obtained from a study of long-term antiretroviral therapy in people with HIV. Study-wide results and caveats: Dominant in the repertoire at all time points were clones expanded before ART. Post-ART samples showed increased diversity that remained below transplant donor control levels. When set beside controls, HIV repertoires had CDR3 length ranges that were narrower.

Deletions cut 1 base from V and 2 bases from J, with 9 bases between. CDR1 is SQVTM and CDR2 is ANQGSEA in the germline V gene. The CDR3 covers 14 residues. The run of the v3.0 immunoSEQ assay was at survey level. Assay: immunoSEQ multiplex PCR; the TCRdb copy retains only in-frame clones and omits some. The sample yields 25,000 to 35,000 clones, around 80% seen once. About this clone: The antigen is unknown.

The TCR comes from a man between 18 and 29 years old with HIV. Sequenced material: unsorted PBMCs, taken 1.5 years before starting antiretroviral therapy. This chain links TRBV29-1 with TRBJ1-5, with D maybe TRBD1 (5 bases). CDR3 DNA sequence: TGCAGCGTTGAAGCGGGGGACGGCAATCAGCCCCAGCATTTT. Translation gives CSVEAGDGNQPQHF.